These 15 T cell receptor beta chains share one sample of origin, sequenced in a study of T cells expressing NK-cell markers. TCRdb reprocessed the 5' RACE reads, with one entry per CDR3 protein and no DNA. This repertoire includes a few hundred thousand distinct CDR3 sequences. Specimen: blood T cells: a sorted CD56 or NKG2C T cell subset, CD4+ or CD8+ T cells, or bulk PBMC T cells (not recorded which). All receptors derive from a man between 18 and 69 years old in good health.

The chain links TRBV5-1 to TRBJ2-3; TCRdb selects TRBD1, and the lack of DNA leaves this call unchecked. In germline, CDR1 is SGHRS, CDR2 YFSETQ. This CDR3 comprises 13 residues. CDR3 protein: CASRPGTTLWQYF.

V usage is TRBV19 and J usage is TRBJ2-3. The length of the CDR3 is 12 residues. CDR1 LNHDA and CDR2 SQIVND come from the germline V gene (reference sequence). CDR3 residues: CASGTWANTQYF.

J is TRBJ1-5 and V is TRBV20-1; TCRdb selects TRBD1, and the lack of DNA leaves this call unchecked. Per germline, CDR1 DFQATT and CDR2 SNEGSKA (reference sequence). The CDR3 totals 14 residues. CDR3: CSARGGRVNQPQHF.

CDR3 amino acids: CASRGQPNTGELFF. The chain is built from TRBV7-3 and TRBJ2-2; TCRdb designates TRBD1, a call that cannot be tested without DNA. Germline values: CDR1 SGHTA, CDR2 FQGTGA. The CDR3 runs to 14 residues.

The gene calls are TRBV6-6 and TRBJ2-1. The CDR3 length is 12 residues. Per the germline V gene, CDR1 is MNHNY and CDR2 is SVGAGI (reference sequence). The CDR3 sequence: CASLSQIHEQFF.

The chain combines TRBV4-2 with TRBJ2-5; TCRdb calls TRBD2, which cannot be checked without DNA. The CDR3 length is 16 residues. Germline V lookup: CDR1 LGHNA, CDR2 YNFKEQ. CDR3 region: CASSPGTSGGTETQYF.

V is TRBV3-1 and J is TRBJ2-5; TCRdb outputs TRBD1, but without DNA this stays unchecked. This CDR3 spans 12 amino acids. Germline values: CDR1 LGHDT, CDR2 YNNKEL (reference sequence). CDR3 loop: CASSTRGETQYF.

The CDR3 loop reads CASSKDRRETQYF. V usage is TRBV11-1 and J usage is TRBJ2-5; no DNA is available, so the TRBD1 call from TCRdb remains unchecked. Germline CDR1 SGHAT, CDR2 FQDESV (reference sequence). The CDR3 loop spans 13 amino acids. Full variable domain (missing parts from reference TRBV11-1 and TRBJ2-5): EAEVAQSPRYKITEKSQAVAFWCDPISGHATLYWYRQILGQGPELLVQFQDESVVDDSQLPKDRFSAERLKGVDSTLKIQPAELGDSAMYLCASSKDRRETQYFGPGTRLLVL.

The chain has TRBV29-1 and TRBJ1-1; TCRdb lists TRBD1, though no DNA is available to test this call. The germline gives CDR1 SQVTM, CDR2 ANQGSEA. The CDR3 has 13 residues. The CDR3 is CSVEARQGAEAFF.

The chain recombines TRBV5-8 with TRBJ2-3. The length of the CDR3 is 16 residues. Germline V gene sequence: CDR1 SGHTS, CDR2 YDEGEE. The CDR3 protein is CASSLGRLTRTDTQYF.

J is TRBJ2-7 and V is TRBV7-9; the D call from TCRdb, TRBD1, cannot be confirmed without DNA. Per the germline V gene, CDR1 is SEHNR and CDR2 is FQNEAQ (reference sequence). This CDR3 has 15 amino acids. The CDR3 loop is CASSPGGQGSYEQYF.

This chain uses TRBV2 with TRBJ1-5. From germline, CDR1 is SNHLY and CDR2 FYNNEI. The CDR3 consists of 16 residues. CDR3 amino acids: CASGGERPRAHQPQHF.

This rearrangement joins TRBV20-1 to TRBJ1-2; as DNA is missing, the TRBD1 call by TCRdb cannot be tested. Germline CDR1 DFQATT, CDR2 SNEGSKA (reference sequence). There are 17 residues in the CDR3. The CDR3: CSARDHNTGTGFYGYTF.

The V gene is TRBV20-1, the J gene TRBJ2-5; the D call of TRBD1 rests on TCRdb alone, since no DNA is present to check it. From germline, CDR1 is DFQATT and CDR2 SNEGSKA (reference sequence). The CDR3 length is 15 residues. CDR3 protein: CSAREIWTDQETQYF.

The genes are TRBV5-1 and TRBJ2-2. The germline V gene encodes CDR1 SGHRS and CDR2 YFSETQ. The CDR3 totals 13 residues. The CDR3 loop reads CASSLGTAGELFF.